These 19 T cell receptor beta chains were all obtained from the same sample, sequenced in a study of CD8+CD57+ T cells in acquired aplastic anemia. For CDR3 and TCR beta VDJ profiling, genomic DNA was the template used. MiXCR, applied by TCRdb to the reads, yields one record per CDR3 protein. The sample comprises about 190,000 distinct CDR3 sequences, 50% to 55% of which are singletons, and about 16% rests with the top ten. Sequenced material: sorted CD4+, CD8+, or CD8+CD57+ T cells (not recorded which) from PBMCs. The receptor set was obtained from a human donor in good health, serving as a control.

The chain carries TRBV15 and TRBJ2-7, with D possibly TRBD2 on 5 matching bases. This CDR3 contains 13 residues. Between the trimmed V and J ends, which lost 0 bases and 6 bases, there was a span of 9 bases. CDR1 is LNHNV, CDR2 YYDKDF, per germline (reference sequence). The CDR3 loop is CATSRDLEGEQYF. In DNA form, the CDR3 reads TGTGCCACCAGCAGAGATCTAGAGGGCGAGCAGTACTTC.

This clonotype has at least ten counts. V usage is TRBV10-3 and J usage is TRBJ2-5; the D gene could be TRBD1 or TRBD2 (7 bases each). The CDR3 runs to 16 residues. Per germline, CDR1 ENHRY and CDR2 SYGVKD. Deletions cut 4 bases from V and 2 bases from J, with 17 bases between. The CDR3 protein is CAISAVRQGGQETQYF. The CDR3 nucleotides are TGTGCCATCAGTGCAGTAAGACAGGGAGGGCAAGAGACCCAGTACTTC.

J is TRBJ1-2 and V is TRBV29-1, with D hard to call. CDR3 length: 10 residues. Germline V lookup: CDR1 SQVTM, CDR2 ANQGSEA. The CDR3 nucleotides are TGCAGTACCCTCGTCTATGGCTACACCTTC. Translation: CSTLVYGYTF.

This clonotype appeared a few times. A read error may explain this, as a much larger clone is one base away. This chain connects TRBV20-1 to TRBJ2-7; 7 bases are shared with TRBD2. Germline lookup yields CDR1 DFQATT and CDR2 SNEGSKA (reference sequence). The CDR3 has 14 residues. With 5 bases clipped from V and 0 bases from J, the junction kept 7 bases outside the gene matches. The CDR3 sequence is CSAWGTIISYEQYF. CDR3 DNA: TGCAGTGCTTGGGGGACTATCATCTCCTACGAGCAGTACTTC.

CDR3: CASSYSQSRRVFSYNEQFF. The CDR3 DNA follows: TGTGCCAGCAGTTACTCCCAGTCCCGGCGGGTGTTCTCCTACAATGAGCAGTTCTTC. V usage is TRBV6-6 and J usage is TRBJ2-1; possible D gene TRBD2, 5 bases. CDR1 is MNHNY and CDR2 is SVGAGI in the germline V gene (reference sequence). The CDR3 loop spans 19 amino acids. Trimming took 0 bases from V and 0 from J, leaving 18 bases between them.

As regards this clonotype: A much larger clonotype is one base distant, so this may be a read error. J is TRBJ1-3 and V is TRBV7-2, with D perhaps matching TRBD1 (6 bases). CDR3 size: 14 residues. The V gene's germline CDR1 is SGHTA and CDR2 FQGNSA. The CDR3 loop reads CASSTQTGRDTTYF. The CDR3 coding sequence is TGTGCCAGCAGCACGCAGACAGGTCGGGACACCACATATTTT.

This clonotype was detected once. The genes are TRBV7-6 and TRBJ2-3; 14 bases agree with TRBD2. This CDR3 is 16 amino acids long. Germline V gives CDR1 SGHVS, CDR2 FNYEAQ. The J segment lost 3 bases and the V segment lost 3 bases, leaving 2 bases of the junction unmatched. The CDR3: CASSLRTSGGTDTQYF. In DNA form, the CDR3 reads TGTGCCAGCAGCTTGAGGACTAGCGGGGGGACAGATACGCAGTATTTT.

This clonotype was seen many times. The chain uses TRBV12-3 or TRBV12-4 and TRBJ1-4; D gene ambiguous. V was trimmed by 5 bases and J by 5 bases, leaving 12 bases between them. This CDR3 is built from 14 residues. CDR3 coding DNA: TGTGCCAGCAGTCCTCAAGGGAGGAATGAAAAACTGTTTTTT. This encodes CASSPQGRNEKLFF.

This clonotype was counted ten times or more. As DNA, the CDR3 is TGTGCCAGCAGCCAAGACGACAGATACAGGTTAGGTGGCTACACCTTC. It encodes CASSQDDRYRLGGYTF. The gene calls are TRBV4-2 and TRBJ1-2, with a possible D match to TRBD1 (5 bases). The CDR3 runs to 16 residues. V was shortened by 0 bases and J by 7 bases, with 18 bases between the two germline ends. From germline, CDR1 is LGHNA and CDR2 YNFKEQ.

The chain employs TRBV12-3 or TRBV12-4 and TRBJ2-7, with D tentatively TRBD1 (5 bases). Trimming stripped 5 bases from V and 6 bases from J, with 17 bases between. The CDR3 is made up of 14 amino acids. The CDR3 DNA follows: TGTGCCAGCAGTGCCTCAGGGAAGTCTGGCGAGCAGTACTTC. Amino acid sequence: CASSASGKSGEQYF.

The chain recombines TRBV7-9 with TRBJ1-4; 9 bases agree with TRBD1. The V segment lost 5 bases and the J segment 8 bases; nucleotides outside the gene matches: 15. Germline values: CDR1 SEHNR, CDR2 FQNEAQ (reference sequence). The CDR3 is made up of 17 amino acids. CDR3 DNA sequence: TGTGCCAGCAGCCCTAATCCCCGGGACAGGGTGGCAGAAAAACTGTTTTTT. As protein: CASSPNPRDRVAEKLFF.

About this clonotype itself: A read error may produce the germline difference seen at one junction end. This chain uses TRBV5-1 with TRBJ1-1; 11 bases line up with TRBD1. Germline loops: CDR1 SGHRS, CDR2 YFSETQ. The CDR3 length is 15 residues. The CDR3 region is CASSAQGQGVNEAFF. The CDR3 DNA reads as TGTGCCAGCAGCGCCCAGGGACAGGGGGTTAATGAAGCTTTCTTT.

Concerning this clonotype: Likely a read error: the CDR3 ends without its conserved phenylalanine or tryptophan. V is TRBV5-1 and J is TRBJ1-6; 7 nucleotides line up with TRBD1. From germline, CDR1 is SGHRS and CDR2 YFSETQ. This CDR3 spans 13 amino acids. The CDR3 spells CASSYDRAAPLHL. The CDR3 DNA reads TGTGCCAGCAGCTACGACAGGGCGGCACCCCTCCACCTT.

This chain joins TRBV29-1 and TRBJ1-5, with 7 bases fitting TRBD1. The germline V gene encodes CDR1 SQVTM and CDR2 ANQGSEA. J lost 7 bases, V lost 6 bases, and 9 bases had no gene match. CDR3 size: 13 residues. The CDR3 here is CSVSQGPGQPQHF. The CDR3 coding sequence is TGCAGCGTCTCACAGGGGCCGGGACAGCCCCAGCATTTT.

This clonotype occurred many times. At one boundary the junction diverges from the germline segment, which might be a read error. The rearrangement joins TRBV29-1 to TRBJ2-3; D is perhaps TRBD1 (6 bases). The CDR3 loop spans 13 amino acids. CDR1 is SQVTM, CDR2 ANQGSEA, per germline. Written as DNA, the CDR3 is TGCAGCGGTGAAAAGGGGGGCACAGATACGCAGTATTTT. It specifies CSGEKGGTDTQYF.

There are many counts of this clonotype. The chain carries TRBV28 and TRBJ1-2; no definite D call. Germline CDR1 reads MDHEN; CDR2 reads SYDVKM. Trimming pared 10 bases from V and 3 bases from J, leaving 12 bases between. The CDR3 extends over 12 amino acids. CDR3: CAISPWDYGYTF. The CDR3 DNA reads TGTGCCATCTCACCGTGGGACTATGGCTACACCTTC.

As concerns this clonotype: The junction does not match germline at one end; this may be a read error. This sequence joins TRBV7-6 and TRBJ1-5, with 7 bases identical to TRBD1. The CDR3 runs to 14 residues. CDR1 is SGHVS and CDR2 is FNYEAQ in the germline V gene. The CDR3 spells CASSFNRGNEPQHF. Here the CDR3 DNA reads TGTGCCAGCAGCTTTAACAGGGGCAATGAGCCCCAGCATTTT.

This chain links TRBV2 with TRBJ2-7; D might be TRBD1 or TRBD2, each matching 6 bases. The V and J ends lost 4 bases and 7 bases respectively, with 20 bases between them. Germline V lookup: CDR1 SNHLY, CDR2 FYNNEI. CDR3 length equals 15 residues. The CDR3 here is CASSAGRGPNGEQYV. The DNA of the CDR3 is TGTGCCAGCAGTGCGGGTCGGGGGCCAAACGGGGAGCAGTACGTC.

V usage is TRBV2 and J usage is TRBJ1-5; D not certain. Germline V lookup: CDR1 SNHLY, CDR2 FYNNEI. The germline V and J ends were trimmed by 6 bases and 2 bases, with 14 bases remaining between them. This CDR3 contains 15 residues. This chain's CDR3 is CASSISEVGNQPQHF. The CDR3 DNA reads as TGTGCCAGCAGCATCAGTGAGGTCGGCAATCAGCCCCAGCATTTT.